Shown below are 11 T cell receptor beta chains from a single sample sequenced in a study of tumor-infiltrating lymphocytes in primary liver carcinoma. TCR beta cDNA was prepared out of approximately 470 ng total RNA by means of a constant-region primer. TCR beta libraries came from three nested multiplex PCR rounds using slightly modified ARM-PCR. Running around 9 cycles apiece, the first two PCR rounds relied on TRBV1-TRBV30 forward primers together with a C-beta reverse primer. TCRdb re-analysed the multiplex PCR reads in MiXCR, keeping a single row per CDR3 protein. The data contain about 320,000 distinct CDR3 sequences, 65% of them seen just once; the ten biggest clones take up 9%. RNA isolated from unsorted whole blood supplied the blood RNA, with germline DNA also extracted. Sequencing used peripheral blood. The receptor source for this set is a man aged 35 to 55 with primary liver carcinoma and hepatitis B virus infection.

The gene calls are TRBV12-3 or TRBV12-4 and TRBJ2-7; D gene ambiguous. This CDR3 has 13 residues. The V gene lost 1 base and the J gene lost 0 bases, with 4 bases spanning the gap. The CDR3 loop reads CASSLGTSYEQYF. Here the CDR3 DNA reads TGTGCCAGCAGTTTAGGGACCTCCTACGAGCAGTACTTC.

This clonotype was seen ten or more times. The V gene is TRBV6-5, the J gene TRBJ1-5, with 8 bases lining up with TRBD1. Germline assignment: CDR1 MNHEY and CDR2 SVGAGI. The junction had 5 bases not matched to a gene; V was cut back by 2 bases and J by 5 bases. The CDR3 spans 15 residues. The CDR3 nucleotides are TGTGCCAGCAGTTACCACGGACAGGGCGATCAGCCCCAGCATTTT. This codes for CASSYHGQGDQPQHF.

This clonotype has only a few counts. The gene calls are TRBV6-2 or TRBV6-3 and TRBJ2-1; TRBD2 matches 7 bases. J gave up 5 bases and V 8 bases, and 15 bases lay outside the gene matches. CDR3 length: 16 amino acids. CDR1 is MNHEY and CDR2 is SVGEGT in the germline V gene. Here the CDR3 reads CASGRVGRAVNNEQFF. The CDR3 DNA reads as TGTGCCAGCGGACGGGTGGGGAGGGCCGTAAACAATGAGCAGTTCTTC.

As to this clonotype: An end of the junction differs from the germline gene, which may be a read error. This chain links TRBV11-2 with TRBJ2-2, with a weak D call TRBD2 (5 bases). The germline gives CDR1 SGHAT, CDR2 FQNNGV. CDR3 length equals 14 residues. The CDR3 DNA reads TGTGCCAGCAGCTTGGGTCTTACCTTCGGGGAGCTGCTTTTT. This codes for CASSLGLTFGELLF.

As for this clonotype: A junction boundary mismatches the germline segment, possibly from a read error. CDR3 loop: CASSRRGALTGELFF. The DNA for the CDR3 is TGTGCTAGCAGCCGGAGGGGAGCTCTCACCGGGGAGCTGTTTTTT. The chain recombines TRBV5-4 with TRBJ2-2, with D possibly TRBD2 on 6 matching bases. Germline-derived CDR1 and CDR2 are SGHNT and YYREEE (reference sequence). This CDR3 comprises 15 residues.

In this sample, this clonotype turned up once. A junction end diverges from the germline sequence, so it may reflect a read error. This chain uses TRBV29-1 with TRBJ2-5, with D perhaps TRBD2 (5 bases). The CDR3 covers 15 residues. The V gene's germline CDR1 is SQVTM and CDR2 ANQGSEA. The CDR3 sequence is CNVGGPGHFQETQYF. The DNA for the CDR3 is TGTAACGTTGGAGGACCCGGGCACTTCCAAGAGACCCAGTACTTC.

A word on this clonotype: A clone one base away is much larger, so this may be a read error. The CDR3 DNA is TGTGCCAGCTCCCCGGGAGGGCATCAAGAGACCCAGTACTTC. Amino acid sequence: CASSPGGHQETQYF. The chain combines TRBV6-5 with TRBJ2-5; 8 nucleotides match TRBD2. The V gene's germline CDR1 is MNHEY and CDR2 SVGAGI. The CDR3 has 14 residues. J lost 2 bases, V lost 8 bases, and 7 bases had no gene match.

This clonotype was seen repeatedly, ten times or more. The chain links TRBV6-2 or TRBV6-3 to TRBJ2-2; tentatively, D is TRBD1 or TRBD2 (5 bases each). The CDR3 is 16 amino acids. Germline V lookup: CDR1 MNHEY, CDR2 SVGEGT. Trimming pared 6 bases from V and 5 bases from J, leaving 19 bases between. CDR3 sequence: CASSLHVGVRTGELFF. The CDR3 bases are TGTGCCAGCAGCCTTCATGTGGGGGTTCGGACCGGGGAGCTGTTTTTT.

As to this clonotype: A read error may explain this, as a much larger clone is one base away. V is TRBV12-3 or TRBV12-4 and J is TRBJ2-1, with D possibly being TRBD2 (6 bases). The CDR3 is made up of 12 amino acids. As DNA, the CDR3 is TGTGCCAGCAGTTTGAAGGGAGGTGAGCAGTCCTTC. Protein product: CASSLKGGEQSF.

About this clonotype: A read error may be the cause here, since a much bigger clone is one base away. V gene TRBV4-3 combines with J gene TRBJ2-5; weak D call: TRBD1 (5 bases). The CDR3 loop spans 17 amino acids. The V gene lost 3 bases and the J gene lost 0 bases, with 17 bases spanning the gap. Germline CDR1 is LGHNA and CDR2 is YSLEER. CDR3 in DNA: TGCGCCAGCAGCCAGACGCCAGGGCCTAGGTACCAAGAGACCCAGTACTTC. It encodes CASSQTPGPRYQETQYF.

A word on this clonotype: A much bigger clone sits one base away, suggesting this may be a read error. V usage is TRBV6-2 or TRBV6-3 and J usage is TRBJ2-7; 8 bases fit TRBD1. CDR1 and CDR2 (germline): MNHEY, SVGEGT. This CDR3 spans 13 amino acids. The CDR3 loop reads CASTEPGGYEQHF. CDR3 coding DNA: TGTGCCAGCACGGAGCCAGGGGGCTACGAGCAGCACTTC.